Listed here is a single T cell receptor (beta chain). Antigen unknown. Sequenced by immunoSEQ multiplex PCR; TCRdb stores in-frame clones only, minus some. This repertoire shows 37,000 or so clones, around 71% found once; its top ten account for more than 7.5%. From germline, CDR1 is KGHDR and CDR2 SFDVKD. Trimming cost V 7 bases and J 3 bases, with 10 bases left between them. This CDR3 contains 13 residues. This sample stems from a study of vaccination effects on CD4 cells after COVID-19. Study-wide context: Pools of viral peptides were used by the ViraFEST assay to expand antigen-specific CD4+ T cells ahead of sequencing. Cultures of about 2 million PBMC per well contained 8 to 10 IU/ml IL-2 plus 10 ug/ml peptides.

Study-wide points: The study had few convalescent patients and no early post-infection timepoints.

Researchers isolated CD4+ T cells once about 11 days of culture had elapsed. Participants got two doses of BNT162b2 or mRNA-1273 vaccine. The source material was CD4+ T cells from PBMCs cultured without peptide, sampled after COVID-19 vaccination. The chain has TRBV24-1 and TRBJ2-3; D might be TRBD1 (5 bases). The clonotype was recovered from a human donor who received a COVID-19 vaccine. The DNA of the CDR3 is TGTGCCACCAGCCGCCAGGGTACAGATACGCAGTATTTT. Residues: CATSRQGTDTQYF.